This TCR beta chain appears in the sequencing data of a study of PD-L1 blockade in urothelial cancer. At the level of the study: Atezolizumab (1,200 mg intravenously every 3 weeks) began in about 2014 for patients. Peripheral blood specimens exhibited a median yield of approximately 140,000 T cells. Study results and limitations: Pretreatment clonality of the blood TCR repertoire below the median was predictive of superior survival.

This CDR3 comprises 17 residues. CDR1 is LNHDA, CDR2 SQIVND, per germline (reference sequence). Trimming cost V 6 bases and J 4 bases; bases outside gene matches: 15. As concerns this clone: What it binds is unknown.

What went into each PCR as a spike was synthetic TCR analog templates. Method: immunoSEQ multiplex PCR; TCRdb's copy keeps in-frame clones and lacks some. This table has about 39,000 clones, around 89% appearing once. This chain links TRBV19 with TRBJ2-1, with 7 bases that match TRBD2. The TCR comes from a man aged 55 to 70 with urothelial cancer. The sequences come from PBMCs, collected around atezolizumab (anti-PD-L1) treatment. The CDR3 region is CASRPGLGEGRYNEQFF. CDR3 in DNA: TGTGCCAGTAGACCCGGGTTAGGGGAGGGCCGGTACAATGAGCAGTTCTTC.